A single sample gave rise to the 19 T cell receptor beta chains below, sequenced in a study of T cells after posttransplantation cyclophosphamide. Libraries were prepared by immunoSEQ multiplex PCR; TCRdb keeps only in-frame clonotypes and omits some of them. The sample has 23,000 or so clones, approximately 86% seen once. Controls had myeloablative marrow grafts with methotrexate and calcineurin inhibitor, sampled at 1 year. This material consisted of PBMCs, taken around 53 weeks after allogeneic stem cell transplant with calcineurin inhibitor and methotrexate. The receptors shown here come from a female patient between 30 and 45 years old who received an allogeneic stem cell transplant from an unrelated donor, was CMV-positive, and had acute and chronic GVHD. Some of the T cells may derive from the graft donor.

CDR3 amino acids: CASSTGQGRNSGNTIYF. In DNA form, the CDR3 reads TGTGCCAGCAGCACTGGACAGGGGAGGAACTCTGGAAACACCATATATTTT. The rearrangement links TRBV5-4 to TRBJ1-3; 9 nucleotides align to TRBD1. Unmatched junction bases numbered 8, after V lost 4 bases and J lost 0 bases. The CDR3 is made up of 17 amino acids. Germline-derived CDR1 and CDR2 are SGHNT and YYREEE (reference sequence).

In its sample, this clone was seen once. This sequence joins TRBV15 and TRBJ2-2; D may be TRBD1 (6 bases). V lost 0 bases and J 1 base, leaving 12 bases between the germline ends. CDR3 size: 17 residues. CDR1 is LNHNV and CDR2 is YYDKDF in the germline V gene (reference sequence). CDR3: CATSRDTTDRNTGELFF. CDR3 nucleotide sequence: TGTGCCACCAGCAGAGACACCACGGACAGGAACACCGGGGAGCTGTTTTTT.

This sequence joins TRBV5-1 and TRBJ2-7; tentatively, D is TRBD2 (6 bases). V was clipped by 0 bases and J by 3 bases, with 13 bases between them. Germline CDR1 SGHRS, CDR2 YFSETQ. The CDR3 runs 15 residues. CDR3 nucleotide sequence: TGCGCCAGCAGCTTGGCAGGCGGGATCCTCTACGAGCAGTACTTC. Amino acid sequence: CASSLAGGILYEQYF.

The CDR3 protein is CACYLGGPAGTQNIQYF. In DNA, the CDR3 is TGTGCCTGTTACCTGGGGGGGCCAGCGGGGACACAAAACATTCAGTACTTC. The genes are TRBV30 and TRBJ2-4; possible D gene TRBD2, 7 bases. This CDR3 region has 17 residues. The germline gives CDR1 GTSNPN, CDR2 SVGIG (reference sequence). V was cut by 6 bases and J by 5 bases, with 26 bases left in between.

The chain employs TRBV18 and TRBJ2-5; 11 bases match TRBD2. The last part of the DNA fits TRBJ2-7 better; the J call may be wrong. Germline V lookup: CDR1 KGHSH, CDR2 LQKENI. CDR3 length: 16 amino acids. CDR3 nucleotide sequence: TGTGCCAGCTCACCACCGTCGACTAGCGGGAACTACGAGCAGTACTTC. Translating gives CASSPPSTSGNYEQYF.

This rearrangement joins TRBV4-3 to TRBJ1-4, with 10 bases lining up with TRBD1. J was trimmed by 7 bases and V by 0 bases; bases with no gene match: 5. This CDR3 has 16 residues. Germline loops: CDR1 LGHNA, CDR2 YSLEER. CDR3 amino acids: CASSQDWTGGGEKLFF. CDR3 sequence (DNA): TGCGCCAGCAGCCAAGATTGGACAGGGGGGGGTGAAAAACTGTTTTTT.

This sequence joins TRBV10-2 and TRBJ2-3; TRBD2 matches at 11 bases. Germline CDR1 reads WSHSY; CDR2 reads SAAADI. V dropped 10 bases and J dropped 3; count of bases not matched to a gene: 9. The CDR3 has 15 residues. The CDR3 nucleotides read TGCGCCACCATATTTAGCGGGGGGGCGACAGATACGCAGTATTTT. Its translation: CATIFSGGATDTQYF.

The gene calls are TRBV9 and TRBJ2-1; a possible D gene is TRBD2 (5 bases). The ends were cut back, 4 bases at V and 7 bases at J, with 9 bases in the middle. Looked up from germline, CDR1 is SGDLS and CDR2 is YYNGEE. This CDR3 region has 12 residues. The CDR3 DNA sequence: TGTGCCAGCAGCACCAGCGGTAATGAGCAGTTCTTC. Residues: CASSTSGNEQFF.

The rearrangement links TRBV5-1 to TRBJ2-1, with 8 bases fitting TRBD1. Germline assignment: CDR1 SGHRS and CDR2 YFSETQ. V shed 4 bases, J shed 5 bases, and the junction held 11 bases outside the gene matches. The CDR3 consists of 16 residues. CDR3 coding DNA: TGCGCCAGCAGCGGACGGACAGGGTTTGGGGACAATGAGCAGTTCTTC. It is translated as CASSGRTGFGDNEQFF.

This chain uses TRBV7-9 with TRBJ1-2, with D maybe TRBD1 (5 bases). There are 15 residues in the CDR3. Germline V CDR1 and CDR2: SEHNR, FQNEAQ (reference sequence). The V end lost 5 bases, the J end lost 10 bases, and 23 bases lay between the germline ends. The CDR3 DNA reads as TGTGCCAGCAGCCACCAACTTTTACTAAGGGGTTACTACACCTTC. It is translated as CASSHQLLLRGYYTF.

The chain recombines TRBV30 with TRBJ2-2; D is unresolved. The CDR3 is 14 residues long. The germline V gene has CDR1 GTSNPN and CDR2 SVGIG (reference sequence). V was shortened by 3 bases and J by 0 bases, with 8 bases between the two germline ends. The CDR3: CAWRSITNTGELFF. In DNA, the CDR3 is TGTGCCTGGAGGTCTATCACGAACACCGGGGAGCTGTTTTTT.

This sequence joins TRBV30 and TRBJ2-5, with 11 bases that match TRBD2. The closer fit of TRBJ2-7 to the DNA end suggests the J call may be wrong. The germline V gene encodes CDR1 GTSNPN and CDR2 SVGIG (reference sequence). The CDR3 spans 17 residues. CDR3 bases: TGTGCCTGGAGCGCCCTAGCGGGAGGCTTTAGCTCCTACGAGCAGTACTTC. Amino acid sequence: CAWSALAGGFSSYEQYF.

The chain combines TRBV30 with TRBJ1-1; D is undetermined. Germline V lookup: CDR1 GTSNPN, CDR2 SVGIG (reference sequence). V gave up 5 bases and J gave up 6 bases, with 13 bases separating them. This CDR3 is 12 amino acids long. The CDR3 nucleotides are TGTGCCTGGTCCTATACAGTATCTGAAGCTTTCTTT. This sequence encodes CAWSYTVSEAFF.

The genes are TRBV19 and TRBJ1-1; D is uncertain. Germline CDR1 reads LNHDA; CDR2 reads SQIVND (reference sequence). The V end lost 1 base, the J end lost 5 bases, and 8 bases lay between the germline ends. The CDR3 sequence is 13 residues long. The CDR3 bases are TGTGCCAGTAGTATAGGTGAGTGGACTGAAGCTTTCTTT. It translates to CASSIGEWTEAFF.

This chain connects TRBV5-4 to TRBJ2-3, with 10 bases matching TRBD2. The trim removed 4 bases at V and 6 bases at J, leaving 14 bases unmatched. CDR3 length: 17 amino acids. CDR1 is SGHNT, CDR2 YYREEE, per germline (reference sequence). The chain's CDR3 is CASSPHGRAGGSDTQYF. The CDR3, as DNA: TGTGCCAGCAGCCCCCACGGGCGAGCGGGGGGGAGTGATACGCAGTATTTT.

Regarding this clone: The junction and the germline gene differ at one end; a read error may be behind it. The chain is built from TRBV19 and TRBJ2-5; tentative D call: TRBD1 (5 bases). This CDR3 has 15 amino acids. The V gene's germline CDR1 is LNHDA and CDR2 SQIVND (reference sequence). The CDR3 loop reads CASSMGQTAQVTQYF. CDR3 nucleotide sequence: TGTGCCAGTAGTATGGGCCAGACAGCTCAAGTGACCCAGTACTTC.

The V call is TRBV7-9, the J call TRBJ1-2, with D possibly matching TRBD1 (5 bases). The germline V gene encodes CDR1 SEHNR and CDR2 FQNEAQ (reference sequence). The CDR3 has 12 residues. Trimming shortened V by 8 bases and J by 8 bases, and 15 bases separated the two germline ends. The CDR3 nucleotides read TGTGCCAGCCAATACAGGATCGGCGGCTACACCTTC. Protein: CASQYRIGGYTF.

The chain joins TRBV6-5 to TRBJ1-5; D is undetermined. Germline CDR1 and CDR2: MNHEY and SVGAGI. V was shortened by 0 bases and J by 7 bases, with 7 bases between the two germline ends. CDR3 length: 13 amino acids. The CDR3 DNA follows: TGTGCCAGCAGTTACTCGAGGGAACAGCCCCAGCATTTT. Protein product: CASSYSREQPQHF.

This sequence joins TRBV27 and TRBJ2-5, with a weak D call TRBD1 (6 bases). The DNA end is a closer match to TRBJ2-7, so the J assignment may be wrong. The CDR3 totals 13 residues. Germline V gene lookup returns CDR1 MNHEY and CDR2 SMNVEV (reference sequence). CDR3 coding DNA: TGTGCCAGCAGTACGGGACAAATCTACGAGCAGTACTTC. This sequence encodes CASSTGQIYEQYF.